This T cell receptor (beta chain) is drawn from a study of cytomegalovirus exposure and HLA in healthy donors. On the study more broadly: HLA-typed donors were the source of roughly 85 million unique TCRs held in an early data release. Whole-study findings and limits: When analyzed later, a missense DCLRE1C variant was found to be linked to TCR beta V- and J-gene trimming. There were some public TCRs occurring in many donors, but most TCR sequences were rare. Earlier analysis found most TCR beta V segments productive about 90% or about 30% of the time.

This PCR relied on a set of 60 Vbeta primers and 13 Jbeta primers. The protocol was immunoSEQ multiplex PCR, while the TCRdb copy is restricted to in-frame clones and leaves out a portion. The sample gives almost 70,000 clones, roughly two thirds of which show up once; about 15% is in the top ten. Of note for this clone: Its antigen is undetermined.

Trimming stripped 1 base from V and 7 bases from J, with 14 bases between. The CDR3 is 15 amino acids. Germline loops: CDR1 LGHNA, CDR2 YNFKEQ. The sequence was obtained from a male donor in good health and CMV-seropositive. The V and J genes are TRBV4-2 and TRBJ2-1; possible D gene TRBD2, 5 bases. Sample: PBMCs. CDR3 sequence: CASSQAAAVGNEQFF. The CDR3 coding sequence is TGTGCCAGCAGCCAAGCAGCGGCGGTGGGGAATGAGCAGTTCTTC.